One and the same sample provided the 28 T cell receptor beta chains below, sequenced in a study of identical twins. TCRdb recomputed calls from the 5' RACE reads with MiXCR, one row per CDR3 protein. In the table there are approximately 630,000 distinct CDR3 sequences, roughly 7.1% of which are singletons. The same sample was also used in a study of yellow fever vaccine responses in identical twins.

The sequencing sample was made of PBMCs. The receptors derive from a woman younger than 35 in good health.

The chain uses TRBV5-1 and TRBJ2-3; 8 bases are shared with TRBD2. The CDR3 is 14 amino acids. Per germline, CDR1 SGHRS and CDR2 YFSETQ. The CDR3 bases are TGCGCGACAAGCGGGGGATCTTTCACAGATACGCAGTATTTT. Amino acid sequence: CATSGGSFTDTQYF.

There are many counts of this clonotype. V usage is TRBV6-2 or TRBV6-3 and J usage is TRBJ2-6; D ambiguous. The CDR3 loop spans 15 amino acids. Trimming pared 5 bases from V and 1 base from J, leaving 9 bases between. The germline V gene encodes CDR1 MNHEY and CDR2 SVGEGT. The CDR3 DNA reads as TGTGCCAGCAGTCCGCCAAGTTCTGGGGCCAACGTCCTGACTTTC. Translated: CASSPPSSGANVLTF.

This clonotype was counted a few times. CDR3 amino acids: CASRPTEMNTEAFF. As DNA, the CDR3 is TGTGCCAGCAGACCGACGGAGATGAACACTGAAGCTTTCTTT. This chain connects TRBV5-6 to TRBJ1-1; D gene ambiguous. V was shortened by 5 bases and J by 0 bases, with 11 bases between the two germline ends. The CDR3 sequence is 14 residues long. Germline V gives CDR1 SGHDT, CDR2 YYEEEE.

This clonotype was seen many times. V and J are TRBV5-6 and TRBJ1-1; 8 bases line up with TRBD1. The V segment lost 4 bases and the J segment 4 bases; nucleotides outside the gene matches: 3. The germline gives CDR1 SGHDT, CDR2 YYEEEE. The CDR3 length is 13 residues. CDR3 nucleotide sequence: TGTGCCAGCAGCCACAGGGGGGGCACTGAAGCTTTCTTT. This sequence encodes CASSHRGGTEAFF.

In this sample, this clonotype turned up a few times. The V call is TRBV2, the J call TRBJ2-5; D perhaps matches TRBD2 (6 bases). CDR3 length: 15 residues. V was shortened by 4 bases and J by 5 bases, with 17 bases between the two germline ends. Germline V CDR1 and CDR2: SNHLY, FYNNEI. CDR3 sequence reads: CASSGVGGVYETQYF. The CDR3 coding sequence is TGTGCCAGCAGTGGGGTCGGCGGGGTCTATGAGACCCAGTACTTC.

The chain is built from TRBV20-1 and TRBJ2-2, with a weak D call TRBD2 (6 bases). The CDR3 consists of 15 residues. V shed 6 bases and J shed 0 bases, with 14 bases lying between them. The germline CDR1 and CDR2 sequences are DFQATT and SNEGSKA (reference sequence). CDR3 DNA sequence: TGCAGTGCCCAGCCTAGCGCGACGAACACCGGGGAGCTGTTTTTT. This codes for CSAQPSATNTGELFF.

This clonotype has a count of ten or more. The rearrangement links TRBV3-1 to TRBJ2-5; possibly TRBD2 for D (5 bases). The CDR3 loop spans 14 amino acids. Germline lookup yields CDR1 LGHDT and CDR2 YNNKEL (reference sequence). V lost 1 base, J lost 1 base, and 7 bases lay in between. The CDR3 DNA sequence: TGTGCCAGCAGCCAAGTTGGGAGCCAAGAGACCCAGTACTTC. It codes for CASSQVGSQETQYF.

This clonotype has a handful of counts. The rearrangement links TRBV15 to TRBJ1-2; 7 nucleotides match TRBD1. CDR3 length: 17 amino acids. Per the germline V gene, CDR1 is LNHNV and CDR2 is YYDKDF (reference sequence). The J segment lost 0 bases and the V segment lost 6 bases, leaving 13 bases of the junction unmatched. The CDR3, as DNA: TGTGCCACCAGGACTGACTGGCCGCAGGGGGCTAACTATGGCTACACCTTC. Its translation is CATRTDWPQGANYGYTF.

This chain links TRBV20-1 with TRBJ2-3, with 7 bases lining up with TRBD2. CDR3 length: 15 residues. CDR1 and CDR2 (germline): DFQATT, SNEGSKA (reference sequence). After removal of 0 bases from V and 4 bases from J, the junction contained 7 bases not matched to a gene. CDR3 protein: CSARDFGGGPDTQYF. CDR3 sequence (DNA): TGCAGTGCTAGAGATTTTGGGGGAGGGCCAGATACGCAGTATTTT.

In its sample, this clonotype was seen a few times. J is TRBJ2-3 and V is TRBV12-3 or TRBV12-4, with D hard to call. The ends were cut back, 7 bases at V and 6 bases at J, with 11 bases in the middle. This CDR3 region has 12 residues. CDR3 sequence (DNA): TGTGCCAGCACCAACTTGGGGGATACGCAGTATTTT. Translation gives CASTNLGDTQYF.

This clonotype was seen only a few times. This sequence may be a read error, since a much larger clone differs from it by one base. The chain uses TRBV20-1 and TRBJ1-1; D may be TRBD1 (5 bases). The CDR3 consists of 16 residues. CDR1 DFQATT and CDR2 SNEGSKA come from the germline V gene (reference sequence). As DNA, the CDR3 is TGCTGTGCTAGAGATCTATCCAACACGGGGGGAACTGAAGCTTTCTTT. Translation gives CCARDLSNTGGTEAFF.

This clonotype was counted many times. The rearrangement links TRBV7-9 to TRBJ2-5; no reliable D call. The CDR3 length is 15 residues. Germline CDR1 and CDR2: SEHNR and FQNEAQ (reference sequence). V was pared by 8 bases and J by 5 bases, with 21 bases between. DNA of the CDR3: TGTGCCAGCCTCCCCGAAGGCTCGGCTTGGGAGACCCAGTACTTC. As protein: CASLPEGSAWETQYF.

This clonotype has at least ten counts. The chain uses TRBV12-3 or TRBV12-4 and TRBJ2-7, with 7 bases matching TRBD2. V gave up 6 bases and J gave up 1 base; unmatched junction bases: 6. The CDR3 contains 14 residues. CDR3 sequence (DNA): TGTGCCAGCAGGAGAGCTAGCGGATCCTACGAGCAGTACTTC. Translation gives CASRRASGSYEQYF.

About this clonotype itself: A read error may account for a junction end that differs from germline. The gene calls are TRBV20-1 and TRBJ2-6; 7 nucleotides match TRBD1. Germline CDR1 DFQATT, CDR2 SNEGSKA (reference sequence). The CDR3 totals 17 residues. DNA of the CDR3: TGCTGTGCTAGGGGGCAGGGTCCGGGCTCTGGGGCGACCGTCCTGACTTTC. Its protein is CCARGQGPGSGATVLTF.

This clonotype showed up just a few times. The chain uses TRBV29-1 and TRBJ2-6; TRBD1 is a possible D gene (6 bases). This CDR3 region has 14 residues. Deletions cut 4 bases from V and 2 bases from J, with 9 bases between. Per the germline V gene, CDR1 is SQVTM and CDR2 is ANQGSEA. The CDR3 spells CSVVGDTGANVLTF. In DNA, the CDR3 is TGCAGCGTTGTAGGGGACACTGGGGCCAACGTCCTGACTTTC.

This clonotype was counted between two and nine times. The rearrangement uses TRBV12-3 or TRBV12-4 and TRBJ2-3; 8 nucleotides line up with TRBD1. The CDR3 contains 17 residues. V shed 3 bases, J shed 9 bases, and the junction held 17 bases outside the gene matches. CDR3 region: CASSFGRGRGRRSTQYF. CDR3 nucleotide sequence: TGTGCCAGCAGTTTCGGTCGTGGCAGGGGGCGAAGGTCGACGCAGTATTTT.

V gene TRBV20-1 combines with J gene TRBJ1-6; TRBD1 might be the D (6 bases). With 2 bases removed from V and 5 bases from J, the gap between germline ends came to 19 bases. The germline CDR1 and CDR2 sequences are DFQATT and SNEGSKA (reference sequence). The CDR3 totals 17 residues. CDR3 nucleotides: TGCAGTGCTAGAATACTAAGGGGGACCCGGGATAATTCACCCCTCCACTTT. Residues: CSARILRGTRDNSPLHF.

V gene TRBV5-6 combines with J gene TRBJ2-7; 7 bases match TRBD2. This CDR3 has 11 residues. V gave up 3 bases and J gave up 7 bases; unmatched junction bases: 1. Germline V gene data show CDR1 as SGHDT and CDR2 as YYEEEE. The DNA of the CDR3 is TGTGCCAGCAGCTGGGGAGGGGAGCAGTACGTC. Its protein product is CASSWGGEQYV.

The V and J genes are TRBV10-3 and TRBJ2-1, with TRBD1 identical over 9 bases. Germline loops: CDR1 ENHRY, CDR2 SYGVKD. J lost 2 bases, V lost 8 bases, and 7 bases had no gene match. This CDR3 contains 15 residues. DNA of the CDR3: TGTGCCATCGCCCCGGACAGGGGCCCCTACAATGAGCAGTTCTTC. Translated, it gives CAIAPDRGPYNEQFF.

A few counts support this clonotype. The chain employs TRBV7-9 and TRBJ2-5; perhaps TRBD1 as D (6 bases). The V gene lost 5 bases and the J gene lost 2 bases, with 12 bases spanning the gap. CDR3 length: 14 amino acids. Germline values: CDR1 SEHNR, CDR2 FQNEAQ (reference sequence). The CDR3, as DNA: TGTGCCAGCAGCCCCCCCCAGGGGCAAGAGACCCAGTACTTC. It codes for CASSPPQGQETQYF.

This clonotype was seen a few times. The chain has TRBV29-1 and TRBJ2-7; possibly TRBD1 or TRBD2 for D (5 bases each). With 7 bases removed from V and 2 bases from J, the gap between germline ends came to 12 bases. The germline gives CDR1 SQVTM, CDR2 ANQGSEA. The CDR3 runs to 12 residues. This CDR3 is CSARDDPYEQYF. CDR3 nucleotides: TGCAGCGCCCGGGACGATCCCTACGAGCAGTACTTC.

The CDR3 nucleotides read TGCGCCAGCAGCCCAACCCAGGGTTTAGGGGGGTACAATGAGCAGTTCTTC. Translation: CASSPTQGLGGYNEQFF. The chain links TRBV5-1 to TRBJ2-1; either TRBD1 or TRBD2 may supply D (6 bases each). The CDR3 is 17 residues long. The V gene lost 4 bases and the J gene lost 4 bases, with 21 bases spanning the gap. CDR1 SGHRS and CDR2 YFSETQ come from the germline V gene.

This clonotype was observed many times. The J gene is TRBJ1-1, the V gene TRBV5-5; D not certain. The CDR3 has 13 amino acids. In germline, CDR1 is SGHKS, CDR2 YYEKEE (reference sequence). The V gene lost 3 bases and the J gene lost 1 base, with 7 bases spanning the gap. CDR3: CASSSGPNTEAFF. CDR3 sequence (DNA): TGTGCCAGCAGCTCCGGTCCGAACACTGAAGCTTTCTTT. The complete variable domain, with remaining parts taken from reference TRBV5-5 and TRBJ1-1, reads DAGVTQSPTHLIKTRGQQVTLRCSPISGHKSVSWYQQVLGQGPQFIFQYYEKEERGRGNFPDRFSARQFPNYSSELNVNALLLGDSALYLCASSSGPNTEAFFGQGTRLTVV.

A few counts support this clonotype. This sequence joins TRBV12-3 or TRBV12-4 and TRBJ1-4, with 10 bases lining up with TRBD1. The CDR3 consists of 15 residues. The V gene end was trimmed by 6 bases and the J gene end by 9 bases; junction bases not matched to a gene: 10. The CDR3 DNA reads TGTGCCAGCAGCTCCCGTGGACAGGGGGGGAAAAAACTGTTTTTT. It translates to CASSSRGQGGKKLFF.

This clonotype was observed a few times. In DNA, the CDR3 is TGTGCCAGCAGCTTGGGTAGCGGGAGTTTATACGAGCAGTACTTC. It codes for CASSLGSGSLYEQYF. The chain couples TRBV7-9 to TRBJ2-7; 9 nucleotides agree with TRBD2. V was pared by 3 bases and J by 4 bases, with 7 bases of the junction left unmatched. CDR1 and CDR2 (germline): SEHNR, FQNEAQ (reference sequence). This CDR3 comprises 15 residues. Full variable domain (rest looked up from reference TRBV7-9 and TRBJ2-7): DTGVSQNPRHKITKRGQNVTFRCDPISEHNRLYWYRQTLGQGPEFLTYFQNEAQLEKSRLLSDRFSAERPKGSFSTLEIQRTEQGDSAMYLCASSLGSGSLYEQYFGPGTRLTVT.

The table lists this clonotype with many counts. The chain combines TRBV12-3 or TRBV12-4 with TRBJ1-5; TRBD1 aligns across 8 bases. V dropped 3 bases and J dropped 9; count of bases not matched to a gene: 4. The CDR3 spans 13 residues. The CDR3 region has the DNA TGTGCCAGCAGTTTGTCAGGGGGCAGGCCCCAGCATTTT. Its translation is CASSLSGGRPQHF.

This clonotype was found many times. The chain uses TRBV11-2 and TRBJ1-1; D call uncertain. V lost 6 bases and J 4 bases, leaving 9 bases between the germline ends. Germline loops: CDR1 SGHAT, CDR2 FQNNGV. The CDR3 covers 12 residues. The CDR3 reads CASRDTATEAFF. The DNA for the CDR3 is TGTGCCAGCAGAGATACCGCCACTGAAGCTTTCTTT. The whole variable domain, remainder taken from reference TRBV11-2 and TRBJ1-1, is EAGVAQSPRYKIIEKRQSVAFWCNPISGHATLYWYQQILGQGPKLLIQFQNNGVVDDSQLPKDRFSAERLKGVDSTLKIQPAKLEDSAVYLCASRDTATEAFFGQGTRLTVV.

V gene TRBV10-3 combines with J gene TRBJ2-2; D remains ambiguous. V was cut by 9 bases and J by 4 bases, with 6 bases left in between. Germline lookup yields CDR1 ENHRY and CDR2 SYGVKD. This CDR3 is built from 11 residues. The CDR3 region is CAIGITGELFF. DNA of the CDR3: TGTGCCATAGGGATCACCGGGGAGCTGTTTTTT.